One and the same sample provided the 10 T cell receptor beta chains below, sequenced in a study of blood T cell repertoires in COVID-19. Profiling relied on immunoSEQ multiplex PCR, and the TCRdb table lists in-frame clones only, not all of them. The sample consists of about 190,000 clones, about 90% of them appearing once. Sequenced: peripheral blood. These receptor sequences come from a middle-aged man with acute or convalescent COVID-19.

This chain links TRBV7-2 with TRBJ1-5; D remains unclear. The CDR3 runs 14 residues. Germline V gives CDR1 SGHTA, CDR2 FQGNSA. Trimming took 2 bases from V and 0 from J, leaving 5 bases between them. CDR3 region: CASSLQNSNQPQHF. The CDR3 DNA reads as TGTGCCAGCAGCTTACAGAATAGCAATCAGCCCCAGCATTTT.

The chain joins TRBV6-6 to TRBJ2-5, with D unclear. V was pared by 8 bases and J by 5 bases, with 9 bases between. This CDR3 is built from 11 residues. Germline V gene data show CDR1 as MNHNY and CDR2 as SVGAGI (reference sequence). CDR3 protein: CASSVGETQYF. CDR3 in DNA: TGTGCCAGCTCGGTTGGTGAGACCCAGTACTTC.

The rearrangement joins TRBV30 to TRBJ1-5; no reliable D call. The CDR3 extends over 14 amino acids. V lost 2 bases to trimming and J lost 0 bases, with 8 bases between them. The V gene's germline CDR1 is GTSNPN and CDR2 SVGIG (reference sequence). In DNA, the CDR3 is TGTGCCTGGAGTATGCAGTATAGCAATCAGCCCCAGCATTTT. It encodes CAWSMQYSNQPQHF. The complete variable domain, with remaining parts taken from reference TRBV30 and TRBJ1-5, reads SQTIHQWPATLVQPVGSPLSLECTVEGTSNPNLYWYRQAAGRGLQLLFYSVGIGQISSEVPQNLSASRPQDRQFILSSKKLLLSDSGFYLCAWSMQYSNQPQHFGDGTRLSIL.

The chain links TRBV12-5 to TRBJ2-1, with 10 bases that match TRBD2. Germline values: CDR1 LGHNT, CDR2 FRNRAP. The CDR3 is 17 residues long. J was trimmed by 0 bases and V by 1 base; bases with no gene match: 3. This chain's CDR3 is CASGLGASGSSYNEQFF. The CDR3 DNA sequence: TGTGCTAGTGGTTTGGGCGCTAGCGGGAGCTCCTACAATGAGCAGTTCTTC.

This clone is a singleton in its sample. V usage is TRBV7-2 and J usage is TRBJ2-3, with TRBD1 matching 9 bases. Germline loops: CDR1 SGHTA, CDR2 FQGNSA. The CDR3 has 16 residues. V gave up 4 bases and J gave up 3 bases; unmatched junction bases: 8. Here the CDR3 reads CASSSNRGLVTDTQYF. CDR3 nucleotides: TGTGCCAGCAGCTCGAACAGGGGGCTCGTGACAGATACGCAGTATTTT.

The rearrangement joins TRBV28 to TRBJ1-2, with TRBD1 matching over 9 bases. Germline V gene sequence: CDR1 MDHEN, CDR2 SYDVKM. Losses at the gene ends were 3 bases for V and 2 bases for J; bases not matched to a gene: 10. CDR3 length: 17 amino acids. CDR3 protein: CASSFTGTGTVNYGYTF. The CDR3 DNA reads TGTGCCAGCAGTTTCACCGGGACAGGGACCGTCAACTATGGCTACACCTTC.

The chain is built from TRBV7-2 and TRBJ2-3; TRBD1 is a possible D gene (5 bases). The V end was cut by 3 bases, the J end by 3 bases, with 16 bases between. The germline V gene encodes CDR1 SGHTA and CDR2 FQGNSA. The length of the CDR3 is 16 residues. The DNA of the CDR3 is TGTGCCAGCAGCTTTGGTAACAGGAGTCCTACAGATACGCAGTATTTT. Residues: CASSFGNRSPTDTQYF.

The CDR3 DNA is TGTGCCAGCACGGGGTACCGGCGAGAGACCCAGTACTTC. Its translation: CASTGYRRETQYF. The J gene is TRBJ2-5, the V gene TRBV3-1 (or the pseudogene TRBV3-2); a possible D gene is TRBD2 (5 bases). Trimming pared 7 bases from V and 4 bases from J, leaving 13 bases between. Germline V gene sequence: CDR1 LGHDT, CDR2 YNNKEL (reference sequence). The CDR3 spans 13 residues.

This clone was detected once. One junction end disagrees with the germline gene, perhaps due to a read error. The chain has TRBV7-9 and TRBJ2-5; D may be TRBD2 (6 bases). CDR1 and CDR2 from the germline V gene are SEHNR and FQNEAQ (reference sequence). CDR3 size: 13 residues. The CDR3 DNA reads as TGTGCCAGCAGCCACGGGACTGCAGAGATCCAGTACTTC. Its protein product is CASSHGTAEIQYF.

Note on this clone: Other DNA sequences within the sample encode an identical CDR3. This CDR3 reads CASSLSGLAGSNTGELFF. The CDR3 DNA sequence: TGTGCCAGCAGCTTATCGGGACTAGCGGGATCGAACACCGGGGAGCTGTTTTTT. The chain uses TRBV7-3 and TRBJ2-2; TRBD2 agrees at 13 bases. V was pared by 2 bases and J by 0 bases, with 3 bases of the junction left unmatched. CDR3 length: 18 residues. Germline V gene lookup returns CDR1 SGHTA and CDR2 FQGTGA.